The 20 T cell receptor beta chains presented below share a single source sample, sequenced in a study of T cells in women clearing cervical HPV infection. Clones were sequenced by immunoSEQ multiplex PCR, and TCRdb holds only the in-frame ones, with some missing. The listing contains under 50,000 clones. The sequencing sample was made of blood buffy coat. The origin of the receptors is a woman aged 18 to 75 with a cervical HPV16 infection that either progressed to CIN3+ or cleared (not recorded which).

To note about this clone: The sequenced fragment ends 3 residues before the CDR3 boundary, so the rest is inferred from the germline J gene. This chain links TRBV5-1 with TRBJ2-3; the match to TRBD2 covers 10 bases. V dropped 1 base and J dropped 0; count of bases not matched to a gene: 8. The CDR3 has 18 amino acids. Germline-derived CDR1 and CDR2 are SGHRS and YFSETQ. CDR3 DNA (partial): TGCGCCAGCAGCTTGATGGGACTAGCGCCCACAAGCACAGATACG. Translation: CASSLMGLAPTSTDT. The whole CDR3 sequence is CASSLMGLAPTSTDTQYF.

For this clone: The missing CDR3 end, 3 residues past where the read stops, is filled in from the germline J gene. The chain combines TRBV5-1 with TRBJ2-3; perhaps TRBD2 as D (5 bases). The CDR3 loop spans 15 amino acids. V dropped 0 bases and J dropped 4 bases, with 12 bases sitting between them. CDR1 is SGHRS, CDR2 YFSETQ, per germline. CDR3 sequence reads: CASSLEKPGADTQYF. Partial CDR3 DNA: TGCGCCAGCAGCTTGGAAAAACCCGGGGCAGATACG. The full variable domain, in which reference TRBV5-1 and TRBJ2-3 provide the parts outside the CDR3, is KAGVTQTPRYLIKTRGQQVTLSCSPISGHRSVSWYQQTPGQGLQFLFEYFSETQRNKGNFPGRFSGRQFSNSRSEMNVSTLELGDSALYLCASSLEKPGADTQYFGPGTRLTVL.

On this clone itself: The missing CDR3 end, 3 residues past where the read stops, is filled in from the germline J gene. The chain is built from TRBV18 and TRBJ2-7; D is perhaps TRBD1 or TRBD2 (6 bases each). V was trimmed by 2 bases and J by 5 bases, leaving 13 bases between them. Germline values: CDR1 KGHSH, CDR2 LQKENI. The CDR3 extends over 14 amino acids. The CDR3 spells CASSPTAGEDEQYF. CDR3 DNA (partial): TGTGCCAGCTCACCAACGGCAGGGGAGGACGAG.

CDR3 DNA (partial): TGCAGTGCTAGAGATGCGGGACAACTTAATTCACCA. Translating it yields CSARDAGQLNSP. The full CDR3 sequence reads CSARDAGQLNSPLFF. This sequence joins TRBV20-1 and TRBJ1-4; perhaps TRBD1 as D (6 bases). The sequenced fragment ends 3 residues before the CDR3 boundary, so the rest is inferred from the germline J gene. Germline CDR1 reads DFQATT; CDR2 reads SNEGSKA (reference sequence). The CDR3 is made up of 15 amino acids.

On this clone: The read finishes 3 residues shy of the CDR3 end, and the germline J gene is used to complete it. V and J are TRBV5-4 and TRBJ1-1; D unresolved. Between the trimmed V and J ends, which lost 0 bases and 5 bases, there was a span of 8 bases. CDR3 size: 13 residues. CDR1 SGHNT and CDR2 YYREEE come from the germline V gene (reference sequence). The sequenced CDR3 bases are TGTGCCAGCAGCTTGGAACGCGGAACTGAA. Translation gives CASSLERGTE. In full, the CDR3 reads CASSLERGTEAFF.

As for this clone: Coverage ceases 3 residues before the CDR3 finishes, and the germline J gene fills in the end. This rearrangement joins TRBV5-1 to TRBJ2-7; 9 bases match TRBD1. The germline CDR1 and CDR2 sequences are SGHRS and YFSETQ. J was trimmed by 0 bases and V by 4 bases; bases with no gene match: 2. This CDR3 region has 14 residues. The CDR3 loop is CASSRDRDSYEQYF. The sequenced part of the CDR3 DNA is TGCGCCAGCAGCCGGGACAGGGACTCCTACGAG.

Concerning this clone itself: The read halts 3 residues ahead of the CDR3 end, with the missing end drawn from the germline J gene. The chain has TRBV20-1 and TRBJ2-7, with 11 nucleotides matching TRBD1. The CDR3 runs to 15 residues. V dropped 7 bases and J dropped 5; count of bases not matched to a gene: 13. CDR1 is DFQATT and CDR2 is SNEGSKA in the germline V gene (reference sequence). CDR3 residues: CSGKLPGQGVHEQYF. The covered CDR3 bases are TGCAGTGGAAAACTACCGGGACAGGGGGTCCACGAG.

The CDR3 sequence: CASRAGAGGELFF. The covered CDR3 bases are TGTGCCAGCAGGGCCGGAGCGGGCGGGGAG. The chain joins TRBV2 to TRBJ2-2; D may be TRBD2 (6 bases). The CDR3 end lies 3 residues beyond the end of the read and is filled in from the germline J gene. Germline lookup yields CDR1 SNHLY and CDR2 FYNNEI. V lost 6 bases to trimming and J lost 7 bases, with 12 bases between them. This CDR3 comprises 13 residues.

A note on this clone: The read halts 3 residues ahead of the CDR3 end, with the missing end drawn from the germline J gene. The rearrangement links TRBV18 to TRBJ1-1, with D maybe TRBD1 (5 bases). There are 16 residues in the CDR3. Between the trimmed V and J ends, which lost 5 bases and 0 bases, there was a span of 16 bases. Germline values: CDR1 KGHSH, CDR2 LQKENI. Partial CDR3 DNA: TGTGCCAGCTCAACTACAGGAGTGGATATGAACACTGAA. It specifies CASSTTGVDMNTE. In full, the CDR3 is CASSTTGVDMNTEAFF.

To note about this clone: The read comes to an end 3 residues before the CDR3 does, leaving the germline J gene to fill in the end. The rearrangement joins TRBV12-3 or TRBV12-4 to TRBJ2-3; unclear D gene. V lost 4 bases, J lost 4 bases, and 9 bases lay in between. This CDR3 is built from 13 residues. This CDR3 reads CASSSPNSDTQYF. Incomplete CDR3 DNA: TGTGCCAGCAGTTCCCCTAATTCAGATACG.

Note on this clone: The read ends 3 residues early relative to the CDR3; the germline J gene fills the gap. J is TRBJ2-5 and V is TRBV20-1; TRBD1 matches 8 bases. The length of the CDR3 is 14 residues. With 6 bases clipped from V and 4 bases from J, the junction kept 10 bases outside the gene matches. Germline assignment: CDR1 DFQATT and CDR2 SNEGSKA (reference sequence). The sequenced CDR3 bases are TGCAGTGCCGGACGAACAGGGGGACCAGAGACC. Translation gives CSAGRTGGPET. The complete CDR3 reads CSAGRTGGPETQYF.

The DNA read from the CDR3 is TGCGCCAGCAGCTTGACAGGTGAAGAGACC. Amino acid sequence: CASSLTGEET. The entire CDR3 protein reads CASSLTGEETQYF. This chain uses TRBV5-1 with TRBJ2-5, with D perhaps TRBD1 (5 bases). The observed sequence ends 3 residues before the CDR3 terminus, with the missing tail filled in from the germline J gene. V was shortened by 1 base and J by 3 bases, with 7 bases between the two germline ends. The CDR3 extends over 13 amino acids. The germline V gene encodes CDR1 SGHRS and CDR2 YFSETQ.

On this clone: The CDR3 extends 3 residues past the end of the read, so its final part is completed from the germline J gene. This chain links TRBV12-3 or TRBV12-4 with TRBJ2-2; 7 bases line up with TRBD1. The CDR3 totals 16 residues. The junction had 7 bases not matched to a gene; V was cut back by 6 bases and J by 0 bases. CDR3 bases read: TGTGCCAGCAGGGCGACAGGGACCCCGAACACCGGGGAG. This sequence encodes CASRATGTPNTGE. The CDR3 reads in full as CASRATGTPNTGELFF.

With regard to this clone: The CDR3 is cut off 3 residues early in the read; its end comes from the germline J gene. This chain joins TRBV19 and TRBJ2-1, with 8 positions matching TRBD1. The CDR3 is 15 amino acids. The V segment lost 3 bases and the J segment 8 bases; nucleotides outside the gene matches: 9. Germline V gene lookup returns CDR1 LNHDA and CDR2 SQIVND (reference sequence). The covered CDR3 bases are TGTGCCAGTAGTATTCGGGCAGGGGGCAAGGATGAG. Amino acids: CASSIRAGGKDE. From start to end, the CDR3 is CASSIRAGGKDEQFF.

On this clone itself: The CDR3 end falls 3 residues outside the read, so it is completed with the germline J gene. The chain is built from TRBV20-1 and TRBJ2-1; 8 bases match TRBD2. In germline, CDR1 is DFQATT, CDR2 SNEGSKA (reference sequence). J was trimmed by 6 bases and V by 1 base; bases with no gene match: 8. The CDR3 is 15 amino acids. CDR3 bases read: TGCAGTGCTAGAGTTATTAGCGGGGTCGTCAATGAG. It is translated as CSARVISGVVNE. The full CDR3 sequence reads CSARVISGVVNEQFF.

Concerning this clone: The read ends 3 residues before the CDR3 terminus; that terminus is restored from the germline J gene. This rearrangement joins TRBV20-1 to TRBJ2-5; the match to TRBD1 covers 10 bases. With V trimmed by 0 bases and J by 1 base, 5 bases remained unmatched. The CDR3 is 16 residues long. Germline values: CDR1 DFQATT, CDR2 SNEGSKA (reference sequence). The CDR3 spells CSARERTGGIQETQYF. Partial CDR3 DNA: TGCAGTGCTAGAGAAAGGACAGGGGGGATCCAAGAGACC.

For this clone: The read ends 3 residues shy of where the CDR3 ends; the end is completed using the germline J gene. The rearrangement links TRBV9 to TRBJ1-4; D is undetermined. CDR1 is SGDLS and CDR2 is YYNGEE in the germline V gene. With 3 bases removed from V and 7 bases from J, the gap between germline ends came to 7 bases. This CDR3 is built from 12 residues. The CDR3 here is CASSANSEKLFF. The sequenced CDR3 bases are TGTGCCAGCAGCGCCAACAGTGAAAAA.

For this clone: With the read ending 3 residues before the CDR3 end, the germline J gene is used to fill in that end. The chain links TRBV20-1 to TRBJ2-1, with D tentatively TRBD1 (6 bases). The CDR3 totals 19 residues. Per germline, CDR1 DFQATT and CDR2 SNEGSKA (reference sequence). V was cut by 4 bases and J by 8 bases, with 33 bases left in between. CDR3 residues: CSATLYTEVKAGAQDEQFF. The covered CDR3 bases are TGCAGTGCTACCCTTTACACGGAAGTCAAGGCAGGGGCGCAGGATGAG.

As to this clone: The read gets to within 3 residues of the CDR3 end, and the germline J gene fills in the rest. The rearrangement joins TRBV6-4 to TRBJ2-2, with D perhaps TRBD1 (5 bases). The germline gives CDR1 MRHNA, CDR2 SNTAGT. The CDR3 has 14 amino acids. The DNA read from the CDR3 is TGTGCCAGCAGTGACAGCTCTGGGGCCAACGTG. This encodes CASSDSSGANV. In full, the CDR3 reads CASSDSSGANVLFF.

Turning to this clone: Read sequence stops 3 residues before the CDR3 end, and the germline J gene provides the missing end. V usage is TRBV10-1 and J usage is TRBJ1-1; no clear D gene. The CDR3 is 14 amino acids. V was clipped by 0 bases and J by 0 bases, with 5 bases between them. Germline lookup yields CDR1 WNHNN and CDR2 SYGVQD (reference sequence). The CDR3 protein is CASSESKVNTEAFF. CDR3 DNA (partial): TGCGCCAGCAGTGAGTCTAAGGTGAACACTGAA.